One sample yielded the 32 T cell receptor beta chains listed below, sequenced in a study of blood T cell repertoires in COVID-19. Only in-frame clones appear in the TCRdb table, and some are missing; sequencing was by immunoSEQ multiplex PCR. The sample lists 140,000 to 150,000 clones; roughly nine tenths were seen once. The sequencing sample was made of peripheral blood. The receptors derive from a woman in her sixties or seventies with active COVID-19.

This chain joins TRBV5-6 and TRBJ1-5; D possibly corresponds to TRBD1 (6 bases). Trimming took off 4 bases at V and 1 base at J, with 18 bases between the two ends. Per the germline V gene, CDR1 is SGHDT and CDR2 is YYEEEE. The CDR3 contains 17 residues. The CDR3 sequence: CASSPTGTKESNQPQHF. For the CDR3, the DNA is TGTGCCAGCAGCCCCACCGGGACAAAAGAGAGCAATCAGCCCCAGCATTTT. Full variable domain (rest looked up from reference TRBV5-6 and TRBJ1-5): DAGVTQSPTHLIKTRGQQVTLRCSPKSGHDTVSWYQQALGQGPQFIFQYYEEEERQRGNFPDRFSGHQFPNYSSELNVNALLLGDSALYLCASSPTGTKESNQPQHFGDGTRLSIL.

The V and J genes are TRBV11-2 and TRBJ1-1, with 7 bases aligning to TRBD1. The CDR3 is 14 amino acids. Germline V lookup: CDR1 SGHAT, CDR2 FQNNGV. V was pared by 7 bases and J by 0 bases, with 5 bases of the junction left unmatched. DNA of the CDR3: TGTGCCAGCAACCGGGACAGAATGAACACTGAAGCTTTCTTT. Amino acids: CASNRDRMNTEAFF.

V usage is TRBV6-5 and J usage is TRBJ1-3; D is ambiguous. The CDR3 extends over 16 amino acids. CDR1 MNHEY and CDR2 SVGAGI come from the germline V gene. The germline V and J ends were trimmed by 0 bases and 0 bases, with 9 bases remaining between them. Here the CDR3 reads CASSYSQVLSGNTIYF. CDR3 in DNA: TGTGCCAGCAGTTACTCGCAGGTCCTCTCTGGAAACACCATATATTTT.

V is TRBV19 and J is TRBJ2-2; no firm D call. Trimming removed 3 bases from V and 4 bases from J, with 9 bases in between. The CDR3 is 14 amino acids. From germline, CDR1 is LNHDA and CDR2 SQIVND (reference sequence). The CDR3 DNA follows: TGTGCCAGTAGTATGTTACTCTCCACCGGGGAGCTGTTTTTT. Translation: CASSMLLSTGELFF.

The genes are TRBV24-1 and TRBJ2-3; 12 bases are shared with TRBD2. The V gene's germline CDR1 is KGHDR and CDR2 SFDVKD. J lost 3 bases, V lost 3 bases, and 6 bases had no gene match. This CDR3 has 17 amino acids. This CDR3 is CATSDASGRAGTDTQYF. As DNA, the CDR3 is TGTGCCACCAGTGATGCTAGCGGGAGGGCCGGAACAGATACGCAGTATTTT.

This chain uses TRBV5-4 with TRBJ2-1; D possibly corresponds to TRBD2 (6 bases). Germline V CDR1 and CDR2: SGHNT, YYREEE (reference sequence). The CDR3 spans 16 residues. With 4 bases removed from V and 7 bases from J, the gap between germline ends came to 21 bases. The CDR3 here is CASSRGPGEQFNEQFF. The CDR3 nucleotides read TGTGCCAGCAGCCGTGGTCCGGGGGAGCAATTTAATGAGCAGTTCTTC.

The chain recombines TRBV2 with TRBJ2-1, with a weak D call TRBD2 (6 bases). Germline-derived CDR1 and CDR2 are SNHLY and FYNNEI. Trimming pared 8 bases from V and 8 bases from J, leaving 16 bases between. This CDR3 spans 13 amino acids. CDR3 in amino acids: CASFWGVRDEQFF. The CDR3 bases are TGTGCCAGCTTTTGGGGGGTCCGCGATGAGCAGTTCTTC. Complete variable domain (other parts from reference TRBV2 and TRBJ2-1): EPEVTQTPSHQVTQMGQEVILRCVPISNHLYFYWYRQILGQKVEFLVSFYNNEISEKSEIFDDQFSVERPDGSNFTLKIRSTKLEDSAMYFCASFWGVRDEQFFGPGTRLTVL.

This chain connects TRBV18 to TRBJ2-1, with 8 nucleotides matching TRBD1. The junction had 3 bases not matched to a gene; V was cut back by 4 bases and J by 7 bases. Germline values: CDR1 KGHSH, CDR2 LQKENI. The CDR3 spans 13 residues. This chain's CDR3 is CASSRDRGNEQFF. CDR3 DNA sequence: TGTGCCAGCTCACGCGACAGGGGTAATGAGCAGTTCTTC.

V usage is TRBV6-5 and J usage is TRBJ1-6; D perhaps matches TRBD1 (5 bases). V was cut by 6 bases and J by 9 bases, with 15 bases left in between. The CDR3 extends over 14 amino acids. Germline lookup yields CDR1 MNHEY and CDR2 SVGAGI. CDR3 bases: TGTGCCAGCAGGGACCCGGACAAACTTTCACCCCTCCACTTT. Translated: CASRDPDKLSPLHF.

The gene calls are TRBV27 and TRBJ2-2; 11 bases map to TRBD2. Trimming removed 6 bases from V and 6 bases from J; junction bases left unmatched: 9. This CDR3 region has 16 residues. CDR1 MNHEY and CDR2 SMNVEV come from the germline V gene (reference sequence). CDR3 nucleotides: TGTGCCAGCAGAGTAACAGGACTAGCGGGTTCCGGGGAGCTGTTTTTT. This codes for CASRVTGLAGSGELFF.

The V call is TRBV7-9, the J call TRBJ1-5, with 9 positions matching TRBD1. J gave up 9 bases and V 1 base, and 10 bases lay outside the gene matches. In germline, CDR1 is SEHNR, CDR2 FQNEAQ (reference sequence). CDR3 length: 16 residues. Here the CDR3 DNA reads TGTGCCAGCAGCTTAGTAGACCGGGACAGGGTTACGCCCCAGCATTTT. Its translation is CASSLVDRDRVTPQHF.

The chain carries TRBV12-3 or TRBV12-4 and TRBJ2-5, with D unclear. CDR3 length: 13 residues. V was shortened by 5 bases and J by 7 bases, with 14 bases between the two germline ends. The chain's CDR3 is CASSRSASGTQYF. As DNA, the CDR3 is TGTGCCAGCAGTCGTAGTGCCTCGGGGACCCAGTACTTC.

CDR3: CASSIKTGGAGYTF. DNA for the CDR3: TGTGCCAGCAGCATCAAGACAGGGGGCGCTGGCTACACCTTC. The rearrangement links TRBV3-1 (or the pseudogene TRBV3-2) to TRBJ1-2; 10 bases are shared with TRBD1. This CDR3 contains 14 residues. After removal of 5 bases from V and 7 bases from J, the junction contained 7 bases not matched to a gene. Germline CDR1 and CDR2: LGHDT and YNNKEL (reference sequence).

This chain connects TRBV6-2 or TRBV6-3 to TRBJ2-7; 9 bases are shared with TRBD1. V lost 2 bases, J lost 2 bases, and 7 bases stayed unmatched. The CDR3 extends over 16 amino acids. The germline V gene encodes CDR1 MNHEY and CDR2 SVGEGT. The CDR3 nucleotides are TGTGCCAGCAGTTACAAATGGGACAGGGCAACCTACGAGCAGTACTTC. It specifies CASSYKWDRATYEQYF.

This rearrangement joins TRBV6-6 to TRBJ1-2, with 9 positions matching TRBD1. This CDR3 is built from 15 residues. Losses at the gene ends were 8 bases for V and 2 bases for J; bases not matched to a gene: 9. The V gene's germline CDR1 is MNHNY and CDR2 SVGAGI (reference sequence). CDR3 protein: CASRDRAGSNYGYTF. CDR3 coding DNA: TGTGCCAGCCGGGACAGGGCCGGTTCGAACTATGGCTACACCTTC.

This clone was seen just once. The chain has TRBV18 and TRBJ2-5; a possible D gene is TRBD2 (6 bases). Germline V gives CDR1 KGHSH, CDR2 LQKENI. The V gene lost 2 bases and the J gene lost 1 base, with 26 bases spanning the gap. The CDR3 loop spans 20 amino acids. The CDR3 sequence is CASSPVPAAPSGDAQETQYF. The CDR3 nucleotides are TGTGCCAGCTCACCAGTCCCCGCGGCCCCCTCGGGGGATGCCCAAGAGACCCAGTACTTC. Full variable domain (outside the CDR3, taken from reference TRBV18 and TRBJ2-5): NAGVMQNPRHLVRRRGQEARLRCSPMKGHSHVYWYRQLPEEGLKFMVYLQKENIIDESGMPKERFSAEFPKEGPSILRIQQVVRGDSAAYFCASSPVPAAPSGDAQETQYFGPGTRLLVL.

This sequence joins TRBV7-3 and TRBJ2-2, with D perhaps TRBD1 (5 bases). V was pared by 5 bases and J by 5 bases, with 15 bases between. CDR3 length equals 15 residues. Looked up from germline, CDR1 is SGHTA and CDR2 is FQGTGA. CDR3 sequence: CASSPDLTVTGELFF. In DNA form, the CDR3 reads TGTGCCAGCAGCCCCGATTTGACAGTTACCGGGGAGCTGTTTTTT.

The chain is built from TRBV19 and TRBJ1-1; the match to TRBD1 covers 9 bases. Unmatched junction bases numbered 9, after V lost 5 bases and J lost 5 bases. This CDR3 spans 15 amino acids. Germline V CDR1 and CDR2: LNHDA, SQIVND (reference sequence). Here the CDR3 reads CASSQRRQGGTEAFF. Here the CDR3 DNA reads TGTGCCAGTAGTCAGAGAAGACAGGGGGGAACTGAAGCTTTCTTT.

The rearrangement links TRBV5-6 to TRBJ2-6; D unresolved. The CDR3 covers 15 residues. Germline V gene lookup returns CDR1 SGHDT and CDR2 YYEEEE. V was trimmed by 5 bases and J by 1 base, leaving 10 bases between them. CDR3 amino acids: CASSQSGSGANVLTF. CDR3 coding DNA: TGTGCCAGCAGTCAATCAGGTTCTGGGGCCAACGTCCTGACTTTC.

The chain employs TRBV5-1 and TRBJ2-7; the D gene is possibly TRBD1 (6 bases). Germline V CDR1 and CDR2: SGHRS, YFSETQ. Trimming removed 2 bases from V and 2 bases from J, with 14 bases in between. The CDR3 covers 15 residues. For the CDR3, the DNA is TGCGCCAGCAGCTTCGCAGGACAGACCACCTACGAGCAGTACTTC. Its protein is CASSFAGQTTYEQYF.

J is TRBJ2-3 and V is TRBV14, with a tentative D call TRBD1 (6 bases). Germline CDR1 is SGHDN and CDR2 is FVKESK. V gave up 2 bases and J gave up 0 bases, with 9 bases separating them. CDR3 length equals 15 residues. CDR3 DNA: TGTGCCAGCAGCCAAAACAGGGCTAGCACAGATACGCAGTATTTT. It codes for CASSQNRASTDTQYF.

This clone was seen once. The genes are TRBV18 and TRBJ1-2; D perhaps matches TRBD1 (6 bases). V lost 3 bases and J lost 0, with 11 bases in between. Germline values: CDR1 KGHSH, CDR2 LQKENI. This CDR3 has 15 residues. CDR3 coding DNA: TGTGCCAGCTCACCTGGACAGAACACTAACTATGGCTACACCTTC. It encodes CASSPGQNTNYGYTF.

This clone was observed a single time. This chain links TRBV9 with TRBJ2-5, with D possibly TRBD1 on 5 matching bases. The CDR3 runs 13 residues. Trimming left V 4 bases short and J 1 base short, with 8 bases between. CDR1 is SGDLS and CDR2 is YYNGEE in the germline V gene. CDR3 loop: CASSQQGQETQYF. For the CDR3, the DNA is TGTGCCAGCAGCCAGCAGGGCCAAGAGACCCAGTACTTC. The full variable domain, rest sourced from reference TRBV9 and TRBJ2-5, is DSGVTQTPKHLITATGQRVTLRCSPRSGDLSVYWYQQSLDQGLQFLIQYYNGEERAKGNILERFSAQQFPDLHSELNLSSLELGDSALYFCASSQQGQETQYFGPGTRLLVL.

This clone turned up a few times. V and J are TRBV7-2 and TRBJ1-6; 7 bases map to TRBD1. This CDR3 comprises 16 residues. V was clipped by 0 bases and J by 8 bases; unmatched bases: 7. The V gene's germline CDR1 is SGHTA and CDR2 FQGNSA. For the CDR3, the DNA is TGTGCCAGCAGCTTAGCATTTTTTGGGACAGATTCACCCCTCCACTTT. It is translated as CASSLAFFGTDSPLHF.

The chain uses TRBV28 and TRBJ1-1; TRBD1 agrees at 7 bases. Germline V gives CDR1 MDHEN, CDR2 SYDVKM. The CDR3 has 16 residues. V lost 7 bases to trimming and J lost 1 base; unmatched junction nucleotides: 12. The CDR3 sequence: CASTTPRGRWNTEAFF. CDR3 in DNA: TGTGCCAGCACTACTCCTAGGGGGCGCTGGAACACTGAAGCTTTCTTT.

The J gene is TRBJ1-1, the V gene TRBV7-9; no reliable D call. Between the trimmed V and J ends, which lost 2 bases and 5 bases, there was a span of 6 bases. The CDR3 totals 12 residues. CDR1 SEHNR and CDR2 FQNEAQ come from the germline V gene (reference sequence). CDR3 residues: CASSLLRTEAFF. The CDR3 nucleotides read TGTGCCAGCAGCTTATTACGGACTGAAGCTTTCTTT. Based on the CDR3 plus reference TRBV7-9 and TRBJ1-1, the full variable domain is DTGVSQNPRHKITKRGQNVTFRCDPISEHNRLYWYRQTLGQGPEFLTYFQNEAQLEKSRLLSDRFSAERPKGSFSTLEIQRTEQGDSAMYLCASSLLRTEAFFGQGTRLTVV.

In its sample, this clone was seen a few times. The V and J genes are TRBV4-2 and TRBJ2-7; 7 bases line up with TRBD1. V lost 1 base to trimming and J lost 4 bases; unmatched junction nucleotides: 10. Looked up from germline, CDR1 is LGHNA and CDR2 is YNFKEQ. The CDR3 runs to 16 residues. CDR3 DNA sequence: TGTGCCAGCAGCCAAGCTACAGGGGTCGCAAATTACGAGCAGTACTTC. Translating gives CASSQATGVANYEQYF.

The J gene is TRBJ2-3, the V gene TRBV29-1; TRBD1 agrees at 7 bases. Germline V CDR1 and CDR2: SQVTM, ANQGSEA. This CDR3 is built from 16 residues. V shed 3 bases, J shed 2 bases, and the junction held 11 bases outside the gene matches. The CDR3 protein is CSVERFAGTVTDTQYF. CDR3 sequence (DNA): TGCAGCGTTGAGCGGTTTGCCGGGACAGTCACAGATACGCAGTATTTT.

V and J are TRBV15 and TRBJ2-2; TRBD2 matches at 12 bases. Germline lookup yields CDR1 LNHNV and CDR2 YYDKDF (reference sequence). V trimming: 5 bases; J trimming: 7 bases; junction bases outside the gene matches: 5. The CDR3 is 15 residues long. The CDR3 DNA reads TGTGCCACCAGCGATCTAGCGGGAGGGGGCGGGGAGCTGTTTTTT. Protein product: CATSDLAGGGGELFF.

This rearrangement joins TRBV5-4 to TRBJ1-2, with 8 bases matching TRBD1. The CDR3 has 15 residues. Germline V gene lookup returns CDR1 SGHNT and CDR2 YYREEE (reference sequence). V gave up 2 bases and J gave up 4 bases; unmatched junction bases: 7. The CDR3 here is CASSFPSGTGYGYTF. For the CDR3, the DNA is TGTGCCAGCAGCTTCCCATCCGGGACAGGCTATGGCTACACCTTC.

The rearrangement joins TRBV4-3 to TRBJ2-7, with a weak D call TRBD1 (5 bases). The CDR3 has 13 amino acids. CDR1 and CDR2 from the germline V gene are LGHNA and YSLEER. V lost 4 bases to trimming and J lost 5 bases, with 12 bases between them. The CDR3 protein is CASSPRTFHEQYF. For the CDR3, the DNA is TGCGCCAGCAGCCCCAGGACATTCCACGAGCAGTACTTC.

The chain has TRBV5-1 and TRBJ1-1; 12 bases align to TRBD1. The CDR3 length is 16 residues. Germline lookup yields CDR1 SGHRS and CDR2 YFSETQ. V was pared by 4 bases and J by 3 bases, with 7 bases of the junction left unmatched. This CDR3 reads CASSGGTGGRYTEAFF. The CDR3 nucleotides read TGCGCCAGCAGCGGAGGGACAGGGGGCAGGTACACTGAAGCTTTCTTT. Combining the CDR3 with reference TRBV5-1 and TRBJ1-1 gives the whole variable domain KAGVTQTPRYLIKTRGQQVTLSCSPISGHRSVSWYQQTPGQGLQFLFEYFSETQRNKGNFPGRFSGRQFSNSRSEMNVSTLELGDSALYLCASSGGTGGRYTEAFFGQGTRLTVV.